These 28 T cell receptor beta chains share one sample of origin, sequenced in a study of read filtering for tumor transcriptome and immune sequencing. The library was built from roughly 400 ng RNA with molecular barcoded adaptors for alpha/delta and beta/gamma chains. TCRdb itself ran the reads through MiXCR, one entry per CDR3 protein. The sample comprises 40,000 or so distinct CDR3 sequences, around 11% of which are singletons, and approximately 30% rests with the top ten. The sequenced sample was a population of CD138-negative cells sorted from bone marrow. All receptors come from a donor aged 40 or older with multiple myeloma.

This clonotype was seen a few times. This may arise from a read error, as a much more abundant clone is one base away. The rearrangement uses TRBV12-3 or TRBV12-4 and TRBJ2-3; D possibly corresponds to TRBD1 (7 bases). This CDR3 is 16 amino acids long. V gave up 6 bases and J gave up 4 bases, with 20 bases separating them. CDR3 DNA: TGTGCCAGCAGGCGGGGATCAGGGGGTGACTCAGATACGCAGTATTTT. Amino acid sequence: CASRRGSGGDSDTQYF.

This clonotype was seen ten or more times. This chain links TRBV12-3 or TRBV12-4 with TRBJ2-1; 10 bases are shared with TRBD2. This CDR3 has 16 residues. The J segment lost 3 bases and the V segment lost 1 base, leaving 3 bases of the junction unmatched. CDR3 in DNA: TGTGCCAGCAGTTTAGGAGCGGGGGGGCTCTACAATGAGCAGTTCTTC. Its translation is CASSLGAGGLYNEQFF.

In its sample, this clonotype was seen many times. This chain joins TRBV3-1 and TRBJ1-1; D ambiguous. From germline, CDR1 is LGHDT and CDR2 YNNKEL (reference sequence). The CDR3 extends over 15 amino acids. Trimming cost V 1 base and J 4 bases, with 13 bases left between them. The CDR3 nucleotides read TGTGCCAGCAGCCAAGGTCTGCTAAAGGGCACTGAAGCTTTCTTT. Translating it yields CASSQGLLKGTEAFF.

This clonotype has ten or more counts. V usage is TRBV15 and J usage is TRBJ2-2; TRBD2 is a possible D gene (7 bases). V dropped 8 bases and J dropped 0 bases, with 16 bases sitting between them. CDR1 and CDR2 (germline): LNHNV, YYDKDF (reference sequence). The CDR3 runs to 16 residues. CDR3 loop: CATSERGASNTGELFF. As DNA, the CDR3 is TGTGCCACCTCTGAACGGGGGGCCTCGAACACCGGGGAGCTGTTTTTT.

This clonotype was recorded at least ten times. This chain connects TRBV7-9 to TRBJ2-7, with no clear D. CDR1 is SEHNR, CDR2 FQNEAQ, per germline (reference sequence). V was trimmed by 5 bases and J by 3 bases, leaving 5 bases between them. The CDR3 extends over 11 amino acids. The CDR3 DNA is TGTGCCAGCAGCAACTACTACGAGCAGTACTTC. It translates to CASSNYYEQYF.

With regard to this clonotype: Just one base apart from a much larger clone, this may be a read error. The rearrangement links TRBV24-1 to TRBJ2-3; 8 nucleotides align to TRBD2. CDR1 KGHDR and CDR2 SFDVKD come from the germline V gene. The CDR3 loop spans 16 amino acids. The CDR3 sequence: CATCDSTGLGLDTQYF. As DNA, the CDR3 is TGTGCCACCTGTGATTCTACGGGACTAGGACTAGATACGCAGTATTTT.

In this sample, this clonotype turned up many times. This chain joins TRBV19 and TRBJ1-6; no clear D. The CDR3 spans 16 residues. Deletions cut 1 base from V and 9 bases from J, with 16 bases between. Germline assignment: CDR1 LNHDA and CDR2 SQIVND (reference sequence). This CDR3 reads CASSIALGPGTSPLHF. DNA of the CDR3: TGTGCCAGTAGTATAGCCCTTGGCCCCGGTACTTCACCCCTCCACTTT.

This clonotype was found many times. The chain carries TRBV5-5 and TRBJ2-3; either TRBD1 or TRBD2 may supply D (6 bases each). The germline V and J ends were trimmed by 1 base and 1 base, with 16 bases remaining between them. There are 17 residues in the CDR3. Germline V lookup: CDR1 SGHKS, CDR2 YYEKEE (reference sequence). CDR3 coding DNA: TGTGCCAGCAGCTTGTGGGGGGCCTCTGGGGGCACAGATACGCAGTATTTT. Amino acid sequence: CASSLWGASGGTDTQYF.

Note on this clonotype: Being one base from a much bigger clone, this may be a read error. The CDR3 loop reads CASWEQAGQPQHF. Here the CDR3 DNA reads TGTGCCAGCTGGGAGCAGGCGGGTCAGCCCCAGCATTTT. The V and J genes are TRBV18 and TRBJ1-5; D gene ambiguous. Germline V gene sequence: CDR1 KGHSH, CDR2 LQKENI. The CDR3 consists of 13 residues. V was clipped by 7 bases and J by 6 bases, with 13 bases between them.

This clonotype occurred many times. The V and J genes are TRBV3-1 and TRBJ2-1, with 7 bases identical to TRBD1. Looked up from germline, CDR1 is LGHDT and CDR2 is YNNKEL (reference sequence). The V segment lost 0 bases and the J segment 3 bases; nucleotides outside the gene matches: 5. The CDR3 has 16 amino acids. Written as DNA, the CDR3 is TGTGCCAGCAGCCAAGAGGTAGGGGGCTACTACAATGAGCAGTTCTTC. It yields the protein CASSQEVGGYYNEQFF.

A word on this clonotype: A much larger clone lies a single base off, so this may be a read error. Because it lacks the conserved phenylalanine or tryptophan at the end, this CDR3 is likely a read error. The DNA of the CDR3 is TGTGCCAGCAGCTCAATCCGCGGGACACACACCGGGGAGCTGTTTTAT. Translation gives CASSSIRGTHTGELFY. This sequence joins TRBV11-2 and TRBJ2-2; D tentatively fits TRBD1 or TRBD2 (6 bases each). V was trimmed by 4 bases and J by 3 bases, leaving 15 bases between them. Germline assignment: CDR1 SGHAT and CDR2 FQNNGV. The CDR3 consists of 16 residues.

This clonotype has a handful of counts. The chain combines TRBV12-3 or TRBV12-4 with TRBJ2-3; the D is unclear. The CDR3 contains 12 residues. V was shortened by 1 base and J by 7 bases, with 6 bases between the two germline ends. The CDR3 reads CASSLDMNTQYF. The CDR3 DNA reads TGTGCCAGCAGTTTAGATATGAATACGCAGTATTTT.

Many counts were recorded for this clonotype. This chain links TRBV7-2 with TRBJ2-5; a weak D match, TRBD2 (7 bases). This CDR3 spans 16 amino acids. Germline lookup yields CDR1 SGHTA and CDR2 FQGNSA. Between the trimmed V and J ends, which lost 1 base and 4 bases, there was a span of 16 bases. The CDR3 loop reads CASSLGVGGRLETQYF. As DNA, the CDR3 is TGTGCCAGCAGCTTAGGAGTGGGGGGGCGCTTAGAGACCCAGTACTTC.

This clonotype was seen many times. The chain recombines TRBV6-1 with TRBJ2-1; 7 nucleotides line up with TRBD1. The CDR3 is 15 residues long. Losses at the gene ends were 5 bases for V and 8 bases for J; bases not matched to a gene: 12. Germline V gene lookup returns CDR1 MNHNS and CDR2 SASEGT. The CDR3 bases are TGTGCCAGCAGTTTCCAGACAGGGAGTGGGGATGAGCAGTTCTTC. This gives the protein CASSFQTGSGDEQFF.

As for this clonotype: Since a much larger clone is just one base distant, this may be a read error. The gene calls are TRBV29-1 and TRBJ1-1; 9 bases agree with TRBD1. The CDR3 consists of 14 residues. Per the germline V gene, CDR1 is SQVTM and CDR2 is ANQGSEA. Unmatched junction bases numbered 11, after V lost 7 bases and J lost 5 bases. The CDR3 here is CSAHTGTGRTEAFF. The CDR3 DNA follows: TGCAGCGCCCACACCGGGACAGGGAGGACTGAAGCTTTCTTT.

The gene calls are TRBV7-9 and TRBJ2-5, with D hard to call. This CDR3 is 16 amino acids long. CDR1 and CDR2 from the germline V gene are SEHNR and FQNEAQ (reference sequence). V gave up 2 bases and J gave up 1 base, with 14 bases separating them. CDR3 sequence: CASSLFVWAVQETQYF. The DNA of the CDR3 is TGTGCCAGCAGCTTATTTGTTTGGGCAGTCCAAGAGACCCAGTACTTC.

This clonotype was counted ten times or more. The chain couples TRBV29-1 to TRBJ1-5; weak D call: TRBD1 (6 bases). The CDR3 has 13 residues. The V gene's germline CDR1 is SQVTM and CDR2 ANQGSEA. With 7 bases removed from V and 2 bases from J, the gap between germline ends came to 12 bases. As DNA, the CDR3 is TGCAGCGCCGGGAGGGGGGGCAATCAGCCCCAGCATTTT. This encodes CSAGRGGNQPQHF.

This clonotype was picked up many times. V usage is TRBV3-1 and J usage is TRBJ1-6, with unresolved D. The CDR3 contains 14 residues. CDR1 LGHDT and CDR2 YNNKEL come from the germline V gene (reference sequence). V lost 0 bases, J lost 10 bases, and 10 bases lay in between. The CDR3 nucleotides are TGTGCCAGCAGCCAAGAAAGGGCCGAGTCACCCCTCCACTTT. Protein: CASSQERAESPLHF. Together with reference TRBV3-1 and TRBJ1-6, the CDR3 gives the full variable domain: DTAVSQTPKYLVTQMGNDKSIKCEQNLGHDTMYWYKQDSKKFLKIMFSYNNKELIINETVPNRFSPKSPDKAHLNLHINSLELGDSAVYFCASSQERAESPLHFGNGTRLTVT.

The genes are TRBV5-3 and TRBJ2-1; D is uncertain. TRBV5-3 is given ORF status, its function remaining uncertain. The CDR3 runs 17 residues. Trimming left V 4 bases short and J 7 bases short, with 24 bases between. CDR3 nucleotide sequence: TGTGCCAGAAGCCTCCCCAATCGGACCGCAGGTCGGAATGAGCAGTTCTTC. Translated, it gives CARSLPNRTAGRNEQFF.

To note about this clonotype: Just one base apart from a much larger clone, this may be a read error. The gene calls are TRBV7-9 and TRBJ1-2, with D perhaps matching TRBD1 (6 bases). V gave up 4 bases and J gave up 8 bases, with 20 bases separating them. The CDR3 totals 15 residues. The germline CDR1 and CDR2 sequences are SEHNR and FQNEAQ (reference sequence). The CDR3 DNA reads as TGTGCCAGCAGCTCCCCTCGTCGGGGGCCCAACGGCTACACCTTC. It codes for CASSSPRRGPNGYTF.

Notes on this clonotype: A much more abundant neighbour one base away suggests this may be a read error. J is TRBJ1-1 and V is TRBV3-1; D gene unclear. The CDR3 length is 11 residues. Per germline, CDR1 LGHDT and CDR2 YNNKEL (reference sequence). Trimming cost V 4 bases and J 8 bases, with 8 bases left between them. Here the CDR3 reads CASSLGKEAFF. CDR3 DNA sequence: TGTGCCAGCAGCCTCGGGAAAGAAGCTTTCTTT.

This clonotype was detected ten times or more. The CDR3 nucleotides read TGCAGCGTCGCCATACAGGGAGACACCGGGGAGCTGTTTTTT. Its translation is CSVAIQGDTGELFF. This chain connects TRBV29-1 to TRBJ2-2; a possible D gene is TRBD1 (6 bases). This CDR3 contains 14 residues. With 6 bases removed from V and 3 bases from J, the gap between germline ends came to 14 bases. In germline, CDR1 is SQVTM, CDR2 ANQGSEA.

The chain combines TRBV6-5 with TRBJ2-5; D ambiguous. Looked up from germline, CDR1 is MNHEY and CDR2 is SVGAGI. There are 13 residues in the CDR3. V was cut by 4 bases and J by 3 bases, with 9 bases left in between. DNA for the CDR3: TGTGCCAGCAGTTCGAACCCAAAAGAGACCCAGTACTTC. Protein product: CASSSNPKETQYF.

The sample holds many counts of this clonotype. The chain uses TRBV12-3 or TRBV12-4 and TRBJ2-5, with 8 bases fitting TRBD1. This CDR3 contains 15 residues. After removal of 6 bases from V and 5 bases from J, the junction contained 11 bases not matched to a gene. As DNA, the CDR3 is TGTGCCAGCAGCCAAGGACAGGGATGGATGGAGACCCAGTACTTC. Its protein is CASSQGQGWMETQYF.

For this clonotype: This could be a read error, since a much larger clone is one nucleotide away. Here the CDR3 reads CAIYRGGGYTGELFF. The CDR3 bases are TGTGCCATCTACCGGGGCGGGGGGTACACCGGGGAGCTGTTTTTT. The gene calls are TRBV5-4 and TRBJ2-2; TRBD2 aligns across 8 bases. From germline, CDR1 is SGHNT and CDR2 YYREEE (reference sequence). The CDR3 sequence is 15 residues long. V was clipped by 9 bases and J by 3 bases; unmatched bases: 10.

A remark on this clonotype: A read error may explain this, as a much larger clone is one base away. V and J are TRBV3-1 and TRBJ1-1, with D unresolved. Trimming took off 3 bases at V and 3 bases at J, with 8 bases between the two ends. CDR3 length: 13 amino acids. In germline, CDR1 is LGHDT, CDR2 YNNKEL (reference sequence). CDR3 in amino acids: CASSQGSDTEAFF. The CDR3 DNA reads TGTGCCAGCAGCCAGGGGAGTGACACTGAAGCTTTCTTT.

A note on this clonotype: This likely stems from a read error, as it lies one base from a far larger clone. The chain employs TRBV6-1 and TRBJ2-1; D possibly corresponds to TRBD1 (7 bases). The germline V gene encodes CDR1 MNHNS and CDR2 SASEGT. The CDR3 runs 15 residues. In DNA, the CDR3 is TGTGCCAGCAATCAGGGGGGCCGCTCCTACAATAAGCAGTTCTTC. Amino acid sequence: CASNQGGRSYNKQFF.

This clonotype came up many times. The chain is built from TRBV6-5 and TRBJ1-2, with 8 nucleotides matching TRBD1. The V and J ends lost 2 bases and 4 bases, in that order; junction bases with no gene match: 6. CDR1 is MNHEY and CDR2 is SVGAGI in the germline V gene. CDR3 length equals 15 residues. Here the CDR3 reads CASSYNGQGFYGYTF. CDR3 bases: TGTGCCAGCAGTTACAACGGACAGGGATTCTATGGCTACACCTTC.